The clone carrying this T cell receptor beta chain was observed a few times. The target antigen is unknown. V was clipped by 6 bases and J by 5 bases; unmatched bases: 4. This CDR3 is 14 amino acids long. The authors made TCR cDNA by 5'RACE template switching, adding a universal primer site and UMIs. A single record per CDR3 protein comes from TCRdb applying MiXCR to the 5' RACE reads. The sample has 450,000 to 650,000 distinct CDR3 sequences, 13% seen once; the top ten hold about 14%. The data were obtained in a study of T cells after yellow fever vaccination. Regarding the study as a whole: In post-booster samples, most primary-vaccination clones reappeared (just under 98% CD4, roughly 90% CD8). Highly abundant clonotypes carried over from the bulk population could end up in FACS-sorted repertoires as contaminants. A faster peak, day 5 versus 15, was reached by the weaker secondary response.

The receptor's source is a man aged 30 to 45 who received the YFV17D yellow fever vaccine. The chain joins TRBV12-3 or TRBV12-4 to TRBJ1-5; 10 bases align to TRBD1. Specimen: PBMCs, collected on the day of the yellow fever booster vaccination. Written as DNA, the CDR3 is TGTGCCAGCAGAGAGACAGGGGGCGATCAGCCCCAGCATTTT. It yields the protein CASRETGGDQPQHF.